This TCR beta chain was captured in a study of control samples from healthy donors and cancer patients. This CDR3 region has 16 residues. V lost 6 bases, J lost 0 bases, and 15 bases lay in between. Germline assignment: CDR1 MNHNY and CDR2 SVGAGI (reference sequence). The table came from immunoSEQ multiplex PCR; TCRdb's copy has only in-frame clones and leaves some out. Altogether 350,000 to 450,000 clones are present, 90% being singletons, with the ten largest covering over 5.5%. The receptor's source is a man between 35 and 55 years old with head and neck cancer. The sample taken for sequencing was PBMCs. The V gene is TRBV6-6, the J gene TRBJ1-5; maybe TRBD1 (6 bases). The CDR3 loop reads CASSKDRTYSNQPQHF. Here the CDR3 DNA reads TGTGCCAGCAGCAAGGACAGAACCTATAGCAATCAGCCCCAGCATTTT.